Listed below are T cell receptor beta chains from one sample, sequenced in a study of shared clonotypes between healthy human individuals. The assay was immunoSEQ multiplex PCR, and TCRdb's table has in-frame clones only and misses some. The sample includes roughly 2,000,000 clones, 80% to 95% seen only once; the top ten take around 1.8%. Sequences were obtained from naive CD8+ T cells from PBMCs. These receptors came from a man aged 18 to 30 in good health. Some clones in this sample may be carry-over from other donors' samples. CDR3s include the opening cysteine and the closing phenylalanine or tryptophan. D genes are given only for firm matches. The listing skips clone size in some rows; elsewhere it reads once, few, many or a size class.

DNA: TGCGCCAGCAGCATCCCGACAGAGACCTACGAGCAGTACTTC
CDR3: CASSIPTETYEQYF
J: TRBJ2-7
V: TRBV5-1
size: NA
D: NA

DNA: TGTGCCAGCAGCTTGGGTGGGGGTGAGGACGAGCAGTACTTC
CDR3: CASSLGGGEDEQYF
J: TRBJ2-7
V: TRBV5-4
size: NA
D: NA

DNA: TGTGCCTGGAGTGCTCAGCGGGTCCTCTACGAGCAGTACTTC
CDR3: CAWSAQRVLYEQYF
J: TRBJ2-7
V: TRBV30
size: once
D: NA

DNA: TGTGCCAGCAGCGTAGTGGGCGGGAGGGCCAAATCCTACAATGAGCAGTTCTTC
CDR3: CASSVVGGRAKSYNEQFF
J: TRBJ2-1
V: TRBV9
size: NA
D: TRBD2

DNA: TGTGCCAGCAGCTTAGTACTAGCGGGCTTCAATGAGCAGTTCTTC
CDR3: CASSLVLAGFNEQFF
J: TRBJ2-1
V: TRBV7-9
size: NA
D: TRBD2

DNA: TGTGCCAGCAGCTTCGGGTCGGGGGTGGACACTGAAGCTTTCTTT
CDR3: CASSFGSGVDTEAFF
J: TRBJ1-1
V: TRBV11-2
size: NA
D: NA

DNA: TGTGCCAGCAGCCCGATTAGCGGGAGGGTCGGCTACGAGCAGTACTTC
CDR3: CASSPISGRVGYEQYF
J: TRBJ2-7
V: TRBV11-2
size: once
D: TRBD2

DNA: TGCGCCAGCCGGGACGCAGGTGATGAAAAACTGTTTTTT
CDR3: CASRDAGDEKLFF
J: TRBJ1-4
V: TRBV5-1
size: NA
D: NA

DNA: TGTGCCAGCTCTCTGGGACAGGCCGCGACCTACGAGCAGTACTTC
CDR3: CASSLGQAATYEQYF
J: TRBJ2-7
V: TRBV18
size: NA
D: TRBD1

DNA: TGTGCCAGCAGTTCAAGGACCGAAAGGGAGACCCAGTACTTC
CDR3: CASSSRTERETQYF
J: TRBJ2-5
V: TRBV27
size: NA
D: NA

DNA: TGTGCCAGCACCACACGTTCGAGGGAGCAGTACTTC
CDR3: CASTTRSREQYF
J: TRBJ2-7
V: TRBV2
size: NA
D: NA

DNA: TGTGCCAGCAGCCCCCACCCCTACGAGCAGTACTTC
CDR3: CASSPHPYEQYF
J: TRBJ2-7
V: TRBV28
size: NA
D: NA

DNA: TGTGCCAGCCAGGGAGAAGGTGAAAAACTGTTTTTT
CDR3: CASQGEGEKLFF
J: TRBJ1-4
V: TRBV15
size: NA
D: NA

DNA: TGTGCTAGTGCTGATGGCCAGTATAGCAATCAGCCCCAGCATTTT
CDR3: CASADGQYSNQPQHF
J: TRBJ1-5
V: TRBV12-5
size: once
D: NA

DNA: TGTGCCTGGAGTGTCGGCAGGGGGCAGCCCCAGCATTTT
CDR3: CAWSVGRGQPQHF
J: TRBJ1-5
V: TRBV30
size: NA
D: TRBD1

DNA: TGTGCCAGCAGCATGTGGACAGGGTGGCGTTCTGGGGCCAACGTCCTGACTTTC
CDR3: CASSMWTGWRSGANVLTF
J: TRBJ2-6
V: TRBV5-6
size: NA
D: TRBD1